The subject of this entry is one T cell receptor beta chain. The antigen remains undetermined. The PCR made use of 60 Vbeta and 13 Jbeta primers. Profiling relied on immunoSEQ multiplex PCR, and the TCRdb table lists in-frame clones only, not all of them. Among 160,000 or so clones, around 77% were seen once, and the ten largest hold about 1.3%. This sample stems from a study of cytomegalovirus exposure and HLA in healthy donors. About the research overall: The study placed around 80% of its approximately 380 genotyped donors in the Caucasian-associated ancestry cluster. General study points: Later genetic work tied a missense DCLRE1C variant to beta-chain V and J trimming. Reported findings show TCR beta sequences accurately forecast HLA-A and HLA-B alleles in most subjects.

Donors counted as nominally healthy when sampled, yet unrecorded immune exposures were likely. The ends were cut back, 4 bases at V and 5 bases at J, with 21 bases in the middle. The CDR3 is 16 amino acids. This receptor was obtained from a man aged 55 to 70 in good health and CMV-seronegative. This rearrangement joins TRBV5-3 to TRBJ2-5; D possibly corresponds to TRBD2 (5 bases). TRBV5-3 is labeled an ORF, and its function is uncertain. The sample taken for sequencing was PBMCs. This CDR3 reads CARSRSDCRDAETQYF. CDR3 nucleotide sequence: TGTGCCAGAAGCCGATCGGACTGCCGTGATGCGGAGACCCAGTACTTC.